The rows below give T cell receptor beta chains drawn from one sample of a study of cytomegalovirus exposure and HLA in healthy donors. The table came from immunoSEQ multiplex PCR; TCRdb's copy has only in-frame clones and leaves some out. The table lists tens of thousands of clones, about 78% of them singletons. Sequencing input: PBMCs. These receptor sequences come from a woman in her 40s in good health and CMV-seronegative. Both conserved end residues are part of each CDR3. D genes are given only for firm matches. Only some rows state a clone size, as once, few, many or a class for expanded clones.

size,J,D,V,DNA,CDR3
few,TRBJ2-1,-,TRBV29-1,TGCAGCGTTAAGGGGCGGGAACCCTACAATGAGCAGTTCTTC,CSVKGREPYNEQFF
once,TRBJ1-1,-,TRBV10-3,TGTGCCATCAGTGACTCCAGGGCGCCTATGAACACTGAAGCTTTCTTT,CAISDSRAPMNTEAFF
-,TRBJ2-4,TRBD1,TRBV5-4,TGTGCCAGCAGCCAACAACAGGGGACCGGCATTCAGTACTTC,CASSQQQGTGIQYF
-,TRBJ2-2,-,TRBV9,TGTGCCAGCAGCGTTTCGGGAGGGGAGCTGTTTTTT,CASSVSGGELFF
-,TRBJ2-5,-,TRBV30,TGTGCCGGAGCGCTGAACCAAGAGACCCAGTACTTC,CAGALNQETQYF
-,TRBJ2-5,TRBD1,TRBV7-2,TGTGCCAGCAGCTTTACACTGGACCCCAGGGGGATGGAGACCCAGTACTTC,CASSFTLDPRGMETQYF
-,TRBJ2-7,-,TRBV5-4,TGTGCCAGCAGCGATATGGCAGGGGCCTACGAGCAGTACTTC,CASSDMAGAYEQYF
few,TRBJ1-5,TRBD1,TRBV2,TGTGCCAGCAGTGAGGACAGGCTTTACAATCAGCCCCAGCATTTT,CASSEDRLYNQPQHF
-,TRBJ1-1,TRBD1,TRBV9,TGTGCCAGCAGCTCAGGGAGGGACAGGGATGTCACTGAAGCTTTCTTT,CASSSGRDRDVTEAFF
-,TRBJ2-3,-,TRBV5-4,TGTGCCAGCACCTGGGGCAGAAGCACAGATACGCAGTATTTT,CASTWGRSTDTQYF
-,TRBJ1-2,-,TRBV19,TGTGCCAGCCTACAGGGATCCTATGGCTACACCTTC,CASLQGSYGYTF
-,TRBJ2-7,TRBD1,TRBV27,TGTGCCAGCAGTTTATTGGGACAGGGGGTCCACGAGCAGTACTTC,CASSLLGQGVHEQYF
-,TRBJ1-5,-,TRBV19,TGTGCCAGTAGTTGGCAGGGGACGACACAGCCCCAGCATTTT,CASSWQGTTQPQHF
-,TRBJ2-7,TRBD1,TRBV4-3,TGCGCCAGCAGCCAAGAGGGGACAGGCCCTAACGAGCAGTACTTC,CASSQEGTGPNEQYF
-,TRBJ1-3,TRBD1,TRBV6-9,TGTGCCAGCAGTTACTACCCTGACAGGGGGGGAAACACCATATATTTT,CASSYYPDRGGNTIYF
-,TRBJ1-2,-,TRBV12-5,TGTGCTAGTGCTACGGGGGGGTACGGCTACACCTTC,CASATGGYGYTF
-,TRBJ2-2,TRBD2,TRBV7-3,TGTGCCAGCAGCTTAACGATGCAGCGGGGTAACACCGGGGAGCTGTTTTTT,CASSLTMQRGNTGELFF